This T cell receptor (beta chain) was sequenced for a study of T cell repertoires in cytomegalovirus infection. Across the whole study: CMV epitopes in the study were HLA-C-restricted (recently identified) and HLA-B-restricted (well studied). Shared public TCR beta signatures pointed to both CMV infection and a matching HLA type. General study results and limits: HLA-C-restricted CMV-specific TCR beta clonotypes were dominant in the ex vivo response.

One entry per CDR3 protein, called by TCRdb with MiXCR from the reads. The sample yields approximately 270,000 distinct CDR3 sequences, approximately 22% seen once. This clonotype has a count of ten or more. Antigen specificity is unknown. Germline V gives CDR1 MDHEN, CDR2 SYDVKM. CDR3 length: 10 amino acids. V lost 4 bases, J lost 10 bases, and 5 bases lay in between. Sequenced here: cultured PBMCs, sampled from culture after CMV antigen stimulation. The genes are TRBV28 and TRBJ2-1; no definite D call. This sequence was found in a human donor in good health (CMV status not recorded). Some clones in this sample may be carry-over from other donors' samples. The CDR3 sequence is CASSSYEQFF. The CDR3 DNA reads as TGTGCCAGCAGTTCCTACGAGCAGTTCTTC.